The 5 T cell receptor beta chains presented below share a single source sample, sequenced in a study of control samples from healthy donors and cancer patients. The method was immunoSEQ multiplex PCR; TCRdb's version includes in-frame clones alone and lacks a portion of them. The sample records more than 95,000 clones, 70% to 90% being singletons. The sample comprised blood. The receptors were sampled from a man in his sixties in good health.

V usage is TRBV19 and J usage is TRBJ1-5, with a tentative D call TRBD1 (5 bases). Germline loops: CDR1 LNHDA, CDR2 SQIVND (reference sequence). This CDR3 region has 14 residues. CDR3: CAASGATGNQPQHF. The CDR3 DNA follows: TGTGCAGCAAGCGGGGCTACGGGCAATCAGCCCCAGCATTTT. The entire variable domain, with the rest obtained from reference TRBV19 and TRBJ1-5, is as follows: DGGITQSPKYLFRKEGQNVTLSCEQNLNHDAMYWYRQDPGQGLRLIYYSQIVNDFQKGDIAEGYSVSREKKESFPLTVTSAQKNPTAFYLCAASGATGNQPQHFGDGTRLSIL.

This chain connects TRBV11-1 to TRBJ2-2; TRBD1 matches at 8 bases. The V gene end was trimmed by 3 bases and the J gene end by 2 bases; junction bases not matched to a gene: 5. This CDR3 has 16 residues. Germline V lookup: CDR1 SGHAT, CDR2 FQDESV (reference sequence). CDR3 DNA sequence: TGTGCCAGCAGCTTCCTCCAGGGGGCCAACACCGGGGAGCTGTTTTTT. As protein: CASSFLQGANTGELFF.

The rearrangement joins TRBV4-3 to TRBJ2-1; TRBD1 might be the D (6 bases). This CDR3 is 15 amino acids long. V shed 0 bases and J shed 9 bases, with 15 bases lying between them. CDR1 is LGHNA, CDR2 YSLEER, per germline. CDR3 nucleotides: TGCGCCAGCAGCCAAGATCTGTTGGGGGCGGCTGAGCAGTTCTTC. Translating gives CASSQDLLGAAEQFF.

This clone appeared once. The chain employs TRBV27 and TRBJ2-2, with 7 nucleotides matching TRBD1. The CDR3 spans 15 residues. The junction had 5 bases not matched to a gene; V was cut back by 2 bases and J by 5 bases. Germline loops: CDR1 MNHEY, CDR2 SMNVEV (reference sequence). The CDR3: CASSLTGAVTGELFF. CDR3 nucleotide sequence: TGTGCCAGCAGTTTAACAGGGGCGGTTACCGGGGAGCTGTTTTTT.

The chain couples TRBV5-1 to TRBJ1-1, with a weak D call TRBD1 (5 bases). Germline CDR1 SGHRS, CDR2 YFSETQ. The CDR3 totals 14 residues. The germline V and J ends were trimmed by 4 bases and 0 bases, with 10 bases remaining between them. CDR3 in DNA: TGCGCCAGCAGCCCGGGGGTGATGAACACTGAAGCTTTCTTT. It yields the protein CASSPGVMNTEAFF.